The clone carrying this T cell receptor (beta chain) turned up a few times. The sample belongs to a study of T cells in Graves' hyperthyroidism and ophthalmopathy. Disease duration was under 3 months in the ophthalmopathy patients, who also had a Clinical Activity Score of at least 3 and a NOSPECS grade of at least 4. Amplification of TCR beta CDR3 regions used RNA as the template. The HTBI primer set was used in a first-round RT-PCR of the TCR CDR3. MiXCR was run by TCRdb on the multiplex PCR reads, yielding one entry per CDR3 protein. The data contain roughly 520,000 distinct CDR3 sequences, around a quarter of them singletons. Germline CDR1 reads MDHEN; CDR2 reads SYDVKM. The CDR3 spans 14 residues. V lost 2 bases and J lost 6, with 13 bases in between.

What was sequenced was blood. The chain recombines TRBV28 with TRBJ1-1; D perhaps matches TRBD1 (5 bases). This clonotype was sampled from a woman aged 25 to 39 with Graves' ophthalmopathy. The CDR3 sequence is CASSLGGDGAEAFF. The CDR3 bases are TGTGCCAGCAGTTTAGGAGGGGACGGAGCTGAAGCTTTCTTT.